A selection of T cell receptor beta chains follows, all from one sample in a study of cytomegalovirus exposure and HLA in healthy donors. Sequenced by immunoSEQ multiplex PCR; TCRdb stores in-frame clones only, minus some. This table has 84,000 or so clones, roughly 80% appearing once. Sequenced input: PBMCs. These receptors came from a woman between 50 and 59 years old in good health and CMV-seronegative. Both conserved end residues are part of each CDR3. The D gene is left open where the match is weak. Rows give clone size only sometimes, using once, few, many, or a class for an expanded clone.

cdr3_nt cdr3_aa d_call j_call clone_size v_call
TGTGCCAGCAGCCAGAGACAAGCTGGGGCCAACGTCCTGACTTTC CASSQRQAGANVLTF - TRBJ2-6 - TRBV14
TGTGCCAGCAGCCCTGGACTAGCGGGGGGCCGGGTAGATACGCAGTATTTT CASSPGLAGGRVDTQYF TRBD2 TRBJ2-3 - TRBV27
TGCGCCAGCAGACAGGGGTACCAAGAGACCCAGTACTTC CASRQGYQETQYF TRBD1 TRBJ2-5 - TRBV10-2
TGTGCCAGCAGCCGGTGGACTGAAGCTTTCTTT CASSRWTEAFF - TRBJ1-1 once TRBV28
TGTGCCAGCAGCCAACAGGGTCGTGAGCAGTTCTTC CASSQQGREQFF - TRBJ2-1 - TRBV7-2
TGCAGCGTTGTACAGGACGGACAAGAGACCCAGTACTTC CSVVQDGQETQYF - TRBJ2-5 - TRBV29-1
TGTGCCAGCAGTGACTCGCGCTCTGGGGCCAACGTCCTGACTTTC CASSDSRSGANVLTF - TRBJ2-6 - TRBV6-4
TGTGCCAGCAGCTTAGACAGGAACACTGAAGCTTTCTTT CASSLDRNTEAFF - TRBJ1-1 once TRBV7-9
TGCGCCAGCAGCCCGTACAGGGGGCTTAACGGGGAGCTGTTTTTT CASSPYRGLNGELFF TRBD1 TRBJ2-2 - TRBV5-1
TGTGCCAGCGAGTATGCCCAACCAGGGGACACTGAAGCTTTCTTT CASEYAQPGDTEAFF - TRBJ1-1 - TRBV28
TGTGCCAGCAGCTTAATGAGCGCCATGAACACTGAAGCTTTCTTT CASSLMSAMNTEAFF - TRBJ1-1 - TRBV7-2
TGTGCCAGCAGCTTACCGGGTCGGATCTACGAGCAGTACTTC CASSLPGRIYEQYF - TRBJ2-7 - TRBV5-6
TGTGCCAGCAGGTTTATCGACAGCCCGAACACTGAAGCTTTCTTT CASRFIDSPNTEAFF - TRBJ1-1 - TRBV11-2
TGCGCCAGCAGCTTGGCCCGAACTAGCGGGGGGGTTAATGAGCAGTTCTTC CASSLARTSGGVNEQFF TRBD2 TRBJ2-1 - TRBV5-1
TGTGCCAGCTCACCAGGGACAGGGTCAAACTATGGCTACACCTTC CASSPGTGSNYGYTF TRBD1 TRBJ1-2 - TRBV18
TGTGCTAGTGATCTGGCGGGGACTAGCGGGATGGGGCCTACTCTGGATGAGCAGTTCTTC CASDLAGTSGMGPTLDEQFF TRBD2 TRBJ2-1 - TRBV12-5
TGTGCCAGCAGTGTTTGGACAGGGGACACCGGGGAGCTGTTTTTT CASSVWTGDTGELFF TRBD1 TRBJ2-2 - TRBV2
TGTGCCAGCAGGCACACAGGGGGCGTTAATGGCTACACCTTC CASRHTGGVNGYTF TRBD1 TRBJ1-2 - TRBV27
TGTGCCAGCAGTGACTCTGGCGGGGGGCCCAATGAGCAGTTCTTC CASSDSGGGPNEQFF TRBD2 TRBJ2-1 - TRBV6-4
TGTGCCAGCAGCTTGGCGCAGTTCACAGATACGCAGTATTTT CASSLAQFTDTQYF - TRBJ2-3 - TRBV5-4
TGTGCCTGGAGTAACGGGGGTGGCTACACCTTC CAWSNGGGYTF - TRBJ1-2 once TRBV30
TGTGCCAGCAGCTTAGAGGGGACAGGGAGGAATGAGCAGTTCTTC CASSLEGTGRNEQFF TRBD1 TRBJ2-1 - TRBV7-9
TGTGCCAGCAGTTTATATCTAGCCAAAAACATTCAGTACTTC CASSLYLAKNIQYF - TRBJ2-4 once TRBV28
TGTGCCAGCAGCTTTCAGGGGAAGGGTAATGAAAAACTGTTTTTT CASSFQGKGNEKLFF - TRBJ1-4 - TRBV13
TGCGCCAGCAGCTCATTGACAGGGAGCTATGGCTACACCTTC CASSSLTGSYGYTF TRBD1 TRBJ1-2 once TRBV5-1
TGTGCCAGTAGTTCAACCGGGACAGGGGGCATCGGGGAGCTGTTTTTT CASSSTGTGGIGELFF TRBD1 TRBJ2-2 - TRBV19
TGTGCCAGCAGCTTGGAGATAGGGGAAAGGGGGGCTTTCTTT CASSLEIGERGAFF - TRBJ1-1 - TRBV5-4
TGTGCCAGTAGTACGACAGTCAACACTGAAGCTTTCTTT CASSTTVNTEAFF - TRBJ1-1 - TRBV19
TGTGCCAGCAGCCTCAGCGGGGGGGCACAAAATGAGCAGTTCTTC CASSLSGGAQNEQFF TRBD2 TRBJ2-1 - TRBV7-3
TGTGCCAGTAGTATACCCTCTAGCGGGAGCCAAGAGACCCAGTACTTC CASSIPSSGSQETQYF TRBD2 TRBJ2-5 - TRBV19
TGTGCCAGCAGCTTAGAGGGCGGGTCTCACAATGAGCAGTTCTTC CASSLEGGSHNEQFF - TRBJ2-1 - TRBV7-8
TGCAGCGTTGCTCCGAATAGGGACAGGGGTAGAACTGAAGCTTTCTTT CSVAPNRDRGRTEAFF TRBD1 TRBJ1-1 - TRBV29-1
TGTGCCAGCAGTGATCTCCTGTACAATAAGCAGTTCTTC CASSDLLYNKQFF - TRBJ2-1 - TRBV2
TGTGCCAGCAGCCAAGGCGACAGCTCTGCCTATGGCTACACCTTC CASSQGDSSAYGYTF - TRBJ1-2 - TRBV4-2
TGTGCCAGCAGCCTCACAGGAACAGGGGCTTACCAAGAGACCCAGTACTTC CASSLTGTGAYQETQYF TRBD1 TRBJ2-5 - TRBV7-9
TGTGCCAGCAGCGCCGGGACAGTGAACACTGAAGCTTTCTTT CASSAGTVNTEAFF TRBD1 TRBJ1-1 - TRBV5-5
TGTGCCAGCAGCCCTACCTACGGTTTCAATTCACCCCTCCACTTT CASSPTYGFNSPLHF - TRBJ1-6 - TRBV5-4
TGTGCCAGCAGCTTAGTCGGTTCGAGCACTGAAGCTTTCTTT CASSLVGSSTEAFF - TRBJ1-1 - TRBV7-2
TGCGCCAGCAGCTTGGGGACAATGAACACTGAAGCTTTCTTT CASSLGTMNTEAFF - TRBJ1-1 - TRBV5-1
TGTGCCAGCAGCATTAGTGGGGCCGGTGAAGCTTTCTTT CASSISGAGEAFF - TRBJ1-1 - TRBV28
TGCAGCGTATCACAGGGCTACGAGCAGTACTTC CSVSQGYEQYF - TRBJ2-7 few TRBV29-1
TGTGCTAGCAGCTTATACGGGACTAGCGGGGGCTCCGACAATGAGCAGTTCTTC CASSLYGTSGGSDNEQFF TRBD2 TRBJ2-1 once TRBV7-7
TGTGCCACCAGCAGAGATGGGACAGCGATCTATGGCTACACCTTC CATSRDGTAIYGYTF TRBD1 TRBJ1-2 - TRBV15
TGTGCCTGGAGTGTTGGCCTCGGGGCAACTAATGAAAAACTGTTTTTT CAWSVGLGATNEKLFF - TRBJ1-4 - TRBV30
TGTGCCAGCAGCTTAAGGGGTTGGATCACAGATACGCAGTATTTT CASSLRGWITDTQYF - TRBJ2-3 - TRBV7-8
TGTGCCAGCAGTGAAAGGGGGGGCGCAGATCAGCCCCAGCATTTT CASSERGGADQPQHF - TRBJ1-5 - TRBV6-1
TGTGCCAGCAGCCCCCAGGGGTCGGGAAATTCACCCCTCCACTTT CASSPQGSGNSPLHF - TRBJ1-6 - TRBV9
TGTGCCTGGAGTAATACCCGGACCCCGCGGGAGAATGAGCAGTTCTTC CAWSNTRTPRENEQFF TRBD2 TRBJ2-1 - TRBV30
TGTGCCAGCAGCCCCGGACAGGGCACCGGGGAGCTGTTTTTT CASSPGQGTGELFF TRBD1 TRBJ2-2 few TRBV5-8